This T cell receptor (beta chain) stems from a study of STAT5B mutations in CD4+ large granular lymphocyte leukemia. Regarding this clone: The antigen remains unidentified.

Trimming took 3 bases from V and 0 from J, leaving 9 bases between them. Germline loops: CDR1 SGHDN, CDR2 FVKESK. This CDR3 region has 15 residues. Study-wide results and limits: No patients shared main leukemic clonotypes, though about 24% appeared at low frequency elsewhere.

The survey-level immunoSEQ assay was used. The table came from immunoSEQ multiplex PCR; TCRdb's copy has only in-frame clones and leaves some out. This table holds under 35,000 clones, less than 80% found once. This sequence joins TRBV14 and TRBJ2-1; possibly TRBD2 for D (6 bases). The sequenced sample was CD4+ T cells from blood buffy coats. The source of this sequence is a human donor in good health. The DNA for the CDR3 is TGTGCCAGCAGCCAGTTCGGGAGCTCCTACAATGAGCAGTTCTTC. This translates into CASSQFGSSYNEQFF.